What follows are 15 T cell receptor beta chains derived from one specimen sequenced in a study of breast tumors, draining lymph nodes, adjacent tissues. From the multiplex PCR reads, TCRdb called clonotypes with MiXCR, one entry per CDR3 protein. This table holds around 66,000 distinct CDR3 sequences, 43% found once. Sequencing was performed on breast tumor tissue. The receptor set was obtained from a female donor with breast cancer. Some clones in this sample may be carry-over from other donors' samples.

This clonotype was seen many times. The chain recombines TRBV6-6 with TRBJ2-7; 7 bases map to TRBD1. The CDR3 loop spans 17 amino acids. V was clipped by 5 bases and J by 2 bases; unmatched bases: 15. Germline V CDR1 and CDR2: MNHNY, SVGAGI (reference sequence). CDR3 nucleotides: TGTGCCAGCAGTCACAGGGGCGTGAGGGGGCGAGCCTACGAGCAGTACTTC. It translates to CASSHRGVRGRAYEQYF.

In DNA form, the CDR3 reads TGCAGTGCCCGGACGGGTCAGGAAGAATATGGCTACACCTTC. Amino acids: CSARTGQEEYGYTF. The chain carries TRBV20-1 and TRBJ1-2; the D is unclear. Per germline, CDR1 DFQATT and CDR2 SNEGSKA (reference sequence). CDR3 length equals 14 residues. Trimming pared 6 bases from V and 5 bases from J, leaving 19 bases between.

This clonotype was counted at least ten times. J is TRBJ1-2 and V is TRBV7-8, with D possibly matching TRBD1 (5 bases). Germline CDR1 is SGHVS and CDR2 is FQNEAQ. The germline V and J ends were trimmed by 8 bases and 9 bases, with 28 bases remaining between them. The CDR3 contains 16 residues. The CDR3 DNA is TGTGCCAGCTCTCACACCCCCAGGGTTGGGAGGGAGTGCTACACCTTC. Encoded protein: CASSHTPRVGRECYTF. Full variable domain (missing parts from reference TRBV7-8 and TRBJ1-2): GAGVSQSPRYKVAKRGQDVALRCDPISGHVSLFWYQQALGQGPEFLTYFQNEAQLDKSGLPSDRFFAERPEGSVSTLKIQRTQQEDSAVYLCASSHTPRVGRECYTFGSGTRLTVV.

The chain links TRBV6-6 to TRBJ2-2, with a weak D call TRBD1 (6 bases). V lost 2 bases to trimming and J lost 2 bases, with 18 bases between them. The germline gives CDR1 MNHNY, CDR2 SVGAGI (reference sequence). The CDR3 runs to 18 residues. The CDR3 loop is CASSYLQGGSGNTGELFF. The CDR3, as DNA: TGTGCCAGCAGTTACCTACAGGGTGGCTCTGGAAACACCGGGGAGCTGTTTTTT.

This clonotype was seen repeatedly, ten times or more. The chain links TRBV11-2 to TRBJ2-1, with 7 bases that match TRBD2. The CDR3 contains 15 residues. Germline lookup yields CDR1 SGHAT and CDR2 FQNNGV. After removal of 5 bases from V and 7 bases from J, the junction contained 11 bases not matched to a gene. CDR3 sequence reads: CASSLGAGPGNEQFF. The CDR3 DNA follows: TGTGCCAGCAGCCTTGGAGCGGGGCCGGGGAATGAGCAGTTCTTC.

This clonotype was seen at least ten times. The chain uses TRBV20-1 and TRBJ2-3; tentatively, D is TRBD2 (6 bases). The V gene's germline CDR1 is DFQATT and CDR2 SNEGSKA (reference sequence). Trimming removed 1 base from V and 3 bases from J, with 11 bases in between. This CDR3 spans 14 amino acids. CDR3 residues: CSARVAAGTDTQYF. The CDR3 DNA reads as TGCAGTGCTAGAGTGGCTGCGGGGACAGATACGCAGTATTTT.

This clonotype was counted ten times or more. This chain connects TRBV7-3 to TRBJ2-1, with 9 bases aligning to TRBD2. V trimming: 5 bases; J trimming: 8 bases; junction bases outside the gene matches: 10. Germline CDR1 reads SGHTA; CDR2 reads FQGTGA. The CDR3 extends over 15 amino acids. The CDR3 nucleotides are TGTGCCAGCAGCCCCCGACTAGCGGCGATTCATGAGCAGTTCTTC. This sequence encodes CASSPRLAAIHEQFF.

The chain employs TRBV5-1 and TRBJ2-7, with 7 bases aligning to TRBD2. The CDR3 spans 12 residues. Trimming took 7 bases from V and 4 from J; bases not matched to a gene: 5. Germline CDR1 reads SGHRS; CDR2 reads YFSETQ. CDR3 sequence reads: CASRDYRYEQYF. The DNA of the CDR3 is TGCGCCAGCCGGGACTATAGATACGAGCAGTACTTC.

The chain joins TRBV4-2 to TRBJ1-4; TRBD1 agrees at 9 bases. Germline values: CDR1 LGHNA, CDR2 YNFKEQ. Trimming at V came to 4 bases and at J to 7 bases, leaving 4 bases not matched to a gene. CDR3 length equals 14 residues. CDR3 sequence: CASSPQGAVEKLFF. The CDR3 bases are TGTGCCAGCAGCCCACAGGGGGCAGTTGAAAAACTGTTTTTT.

This clonotype occurred many times. The chain is built from TRBV7-2 and TRBJ1-1, with no clear D. CDR3 length: 14 amino acids. V dropped 0 bases and J dropped 4 bases, with 9 bases sitting between them. Per the germline V gene, CDR1 is SGHTA and CDR2 is FQGNSA. The CDR3 loop reads CASSLATAGTEAFF. The CDR3 DNA reads TGTGCCAGCAGCTTAGCCACAGCCGGCACTGAAGCTTTCTTT.

This clonotype was found many times. The chain joins TRBV30 to TRBJ1-2; D is ambiguous. The CDR3 is 13 amino acids. The V gene lost 4 bases and the J gene lost 8 bases, with 17 bases spanning the gap. CDR1 and CDR2 from the germline V gene are GTSNPN and SVGIG (reference sequence). CDR3 protein: CAWNPAGYGGYTF. CDR3 in DNA: TGTGCCTGGAACCCGGCGGGTTACGGAGGCTACACCTTC. Drawing the rest from reference TRBV30 and TRBJ1-2, the complete variable domain is SQTIHQWPATLVQPVGSPLSLECTVEGTSNPNLYWYRQAAGRGLQLLFYSVGIGQISSEVPQNLSASRPQDRQFILSSKKLLLSDSGFYLCAWNPAGYGGYTFGSGTRLTVV.

The chain combines TRBV25-1 with TRBJ1-6, with D maybe TRBD1 (5 bases). The ends were cut back, 1 base at V and 7 bases at J, with 11 bases in the middle. The germline CDR1 and CDR2 sequences are MGHDK and SYGVNS. The CDR3 is 15 amino acids. In nucleotides, the CDR3 is TGTGCCAGCAGTGAATCAAGGGGAAACAATTCACCCCTCCACTTT. As protein: CASSESRGNNSPLHF.

Of note for this clonotype: This may arise from a read error, as a much more abundant clone is one base away. CDR3 residues: CASSHGLNQPQHF. Here the CDR3 DNA reads TGTGCCAGCAGTCACGGTCTTAATCAGCCCCAGCATTTT. J is TRBJ1-5 and V is TRBV6-5; unclear D gene. CDR3 length: 13 amino acids. CDR1 MNHEY and CDR2 SVGAGI come from the germline V gene. V lost 5 bases to trimming and J lost 4 bases, with 9 bases between them.

Concerning this clonotype: The junction and the germline gene differ at one end; a read error may be behind it. The chain recombines TRBV20-1 with TRBJ1-2, with 7 positions matching TRBD1. The CDR3 extends over 13 amino acids. Germline lookup yields CDR1 DFQATT and CDR2 SNEGSKA (reference sequence). The CDR3 nucleotides read TGCAGTGCTAGAGGGACAGGAAACTATGGCCACACCTTC. Translating it yields CSARGTGNYGHTF.

The gene calls are TRBV20-1 and TRBJ2-1; D may match TRBD1 or TRBD2 (7 bases each). The germline gives CDR1 DFQATT, CDR2 SNEGSKA (reference sequence). Trimming took off 6 bases at V and 12 bases at J, with 27 bases between the two ends. There are 15 residues in the CDR3. The CDR3 nucleotides read TGCAGTGCGAGAAAGCAGGGGGGGGTTTTAGATACGCAGTTCTTC. Translating it yields CSARKQGGVLDTQFF.